The 22 T cell receptor beta chains in this list originate from one sample, sequenced in a study of Ad26.COV2.S vaccination and SARS-CoV-2 variants. Sequencing used immunoSEQ multiplex PCR; TCRdb keeps in-frame clones, though not all of them. The data hold about 440,000 clones, with less than 95% observed a single time. Treatment indicated: about 20 received Ad26.COV2.S at low or high dose, single or two shots; several received placebo; per-sample allocation not given. It was on day 63 after the first vaccine or placebo injection that samples were taken. Sequences were derived from peripheral blood, sampled in a trial of Ad26.COV2.S vaccine versus placebo. The receptors stem from a person aged 18 to 59 who received the Ad26.COV2.S COVID-19 vaccine or a placebo.

The chain employs TRBV5-5 and TRBJ1-5; no clear D gene. Germline V gene lookup returns CDR1 SGHKS and CDR2 YYEKEE (reference sequence). V was shortened by 0 bases and J by 0 bases, with 7 bases between the two germline ends. The CDR3 loop spans 15 amino acids. The DNA of the CDR3 is TGTGCCAGCAGCTTGGGGCACCTTAGCAATCAGCCCCAGCATTTT. Translated: CASSLGHLSNQPQHF.

The chain recombines TRBV28 with TRBJ2-1; TRBD1 agrees at 9 bases. With V trimmed by 3 bases and J by 2 bases, 2 bases remained unmatched. Germline values: CDR1 MDHEN, CDR2 SYDVKM. This CDR3 has 15 residues. CDR3 residues: CASSFWDRAYNEQFF. CDR3 nucleotide sequence: TGTGCCAGCAGTTTTTGGGACAGGGCCTACAATGAGCAGTTCTTC.

This clone has only a few counts. J is TRBJ2-3 and V is TRBV2; D is unclear. V lost 7 bases, J lost 4 bases, and 12 bases lay in between. CDR3 length: 13 amino acids. Germline CDR1 and CDR2: SNHLY and FYNNEI. CDR3 DNA sequence: TGTGCCAGCACCAGGCTGCCCTCAGATACGCAGTATTTT. This gives the protein CASTRLPSDTQYF.

The rearrangement joins TRBV20-1 to TRBJ2-3; no definite D call. The CDR3 is 11 residues long. Looked up from germline, CDR1 is DFQATT and CDR2 is SNEGSKA (reference sequence). The ends were cut back, 3 bases at V and 5 bases at J, with 6 bases in the middle. The CDR3 DNA reads TGCAGTGCTAGGAAGGAAGATACGCAGTATTTT. This encodes CSARKEDTQYF.

Written as DNA, the CDR3 is TGTGCCAGCAGTTACAGGACTTCGAACACCGGGGAGCTGTTTTTT. This codes for CASSYRTSNTGELFF. The chain is built from TRBV6-2 or TRBV6-3 and TRBJ2-2, with D maybe TRBD2 (5 bases). Germline V gene sequence: CDR1 MNHEY, CDR2 SVGEGT. The V and J ends lost 2 bases and 0 bases respectively, with 7 bases between them. The CDR3 loop spans 15 amino acids.

The rearrangement joins TRBV27 to TRBJ1-5, with TRBD1 matching 7 bases. The trim removed 5 bases at V and 3 bases at J, leaving 4 bases unmatched. The CDR3 has 14 amino acids. CDR1 and CDR2 (germline): MNHEY, SMNVEV (reference sequence). The CDR3 reads CASSQGGFNQPQHF. The DNA of the CDR3 is TGTGCCAGCAGTCAAGGGGGCTTCAATCAGCCCCAGCATTTT.

The chain couples TRBV3-1 (or the pseudogene TRBV3-2) to TRBJ1-4; D gene uncertain. The germline gives CDR1 LGHDT, CDR2 YNNKEL (reference sequence). The CDR3 loop spans 14 amino acids. The V and J ends lost 2 bases and 0 bases respectively, with 4 bases between them. The CDR3 sequence: CASSQIATNEKLFF. CDR3 nucleotide sequence: TGTGCCAGCAGCCAAATAGCAACTAATGAAAAACTGTTTTTT.

This chain links TRBV3-1 (or the pseudogene TRBV3-2) with TRBJ2-2; a weak D match, TRBD1 (5 bases). Germline CDR1 is LGHDT and CDR2 is YNNKEL (reference sequence). The CDR3 has 14 residues. With 8 bases removed from V and 6 bases from J, the gap between germline ends came to 16 bases. Written as DNA, the CDR3 is TGTGCCAGCGGAAGGGGCGTTCATTCCGGGGAGCTGTTTTTT. The encoded protein is CASGRGVHSGELFF.

The chain joins TRBV18 to TRBJ2-7; D call uncertain. Germline CDR1 KGHSH, CDR2 LQKENI. The ends were cut back, 6 bases at V and 6 bases at J, with 18 bases in the middle. This CDR3 comprises 14 residues. The CDR3 reads CASSPGPLFPEQYF. The DNA for the CDR3 is TGTGCCAGCTCCCCAGGCCCCTTATTTCCCGAGCAGTACTTC.

CDR3 nucleotide sequence: TGTGCCAGCAGTTCCGGGACAGGGATGGGGCAAGAGACCCAGTACTTC. Translated, it gives CASSSGTGMGQETQYF. This chain joins TRBV27 and TRBJ2-5; 9 bases agree with TRBD1. Per the germline V gene, CDR1 is MNHEY and CDR2 is SMNVEV (reference sequence). The ends lost 4 bases at V and 2 bases at J; junction bases unmatched: 8. The CDR3 spans 16 residues.

J is TRBJ1-1 and V is TRBV6-6; no reliable D call. The CDR3 consists of 13 residues. Germline loops: CDR1 MNHNY, CDR2 SVGAGI (reference sequence). Trimming took off 0 bases at V and 8 bases at J, with 10 bases between the two ends. The CDR3 protein is CASSYSKWLEAFF. The CDR3 DNA is TGTGCCAGCAGTTACTCGAAATGGCTGGAAGCTTTCTTT.

The chain employs TRBV7-3 and TRBJ1-1; perhaps TRBD1 as D (6 bases). This CDR3 spans 13 amino acids. Trimming removed 5 bases at V and 0 bases at J, with 7 bases between. Looked up from germline, CDR1 is SGHTA and CDR2 is FQGTGA. The CDR3 protein is CASSQGMNTEAFF. For the CDR3, the DNA is TGTGCCAGCAGCCAGGGGATGAACACTGAAGCTTTCTTT.

V usage is TRBV7-2 and J usage is TRBJ2-7; maybe TRBD1 (6 bases). This CDR3 is built from 13 residues. The germline V gene encodes CDR1 SGHTA and CDR2 FQGNSA. V was trimmed by 3 bases and J by 7 bases, leaving 13 bases between them. In DNA, the CDR3 is TGTGCCAGCAGCTTCGGGACACCGAGGGAGCAGTACTTC. Its translation is CASSFGTPREQYF.

This clone was recorded a few times. The chain recombines TRBV27 with TRBJ2-7; 9 nucleotides line up with TRBD1. Germline CDR1 is MNHEY and CDR2 is SMNVEV (reference sequence). The CDR3 has 17 amino acids. J lost 0 bases, V lost 4 bases, and 10 bases had no gene match. CDR3 amino acids: CASSSRTGVRSSYEQYF. The CDR3 nucleotides are TGTGCCAGCAGTTCAAGGACAGGGGTTAGGAGCTCCTACGAGCAGTACTTC.

The chain has TRBV5-6 and TRBJ2-7; 10 positions agree with TRBD1. CDR1 SGHDT and CDR2 YYEEEE come from the germline V gene. This CDR3 comprises 15 residues. J was trimmed by 0 bases and V by 2 bases; bases with no gene match: 2. The CDR3 coding sequence is TGTGCCAGCAGCTTATGGGACAGGGGCTCCTACGAGCAGTACTTC. Protein: CASSLWDRGSYEQYF.

This clone has a single count. V is TRBV2 and J is TRBJ2-1; TRBD2 is a possible D gene (6 bases). CDR1 and CDR2 from the germline V gene are SNHLY and FYNNEI. The CDR3 runs to 15 residues. V lost 2 bases and J 2 bases, leaving 10 bases between the germline ends. The CDR3, as DNA: TGTGCCAGCAGTGAATGGAGGGTCCCCTACAATGAGCAGTTCTTC. Amino acid sequence: CASSEWRVPYNEQFF. Complete variable domain (other parts from reference TRBV2 and TRBJ2-1): EPEVTQTPSHQVTQMGQEVILRCVPISNHLYFYWYRQILGQKVEFLVSFYNNEISEKSEIFDDQFSVERPDGSNFTLKIRSTKLEDSAMYFCASSEWRVPYNEQFFGPGTRLTVL.

The gene calls are TRBV27 and TRBJ1-6; D not resolved. Germline V lookup: CDR1 MNHEY, CDR2 SMNVEV (reference sequence). The CDR3 length is 13 residues. V was pared by 7 bases and J by 5 bases, with 9 bases between. The CDR3: CASNGRDNSPLHF. CDR3 coding DNA: TGTGCCAGCAATGGCAGAGATAATTCACCCCTCCACTTT.

This chain connects TRBV15 to TRBJ1-2; a weak D match, TRBD1 (5 bases). The V gene lost 0 bases and the J gene lost 7 bases, with 9 bases spanning the gap. The CDR3 length is 13 residues. CDR1 is LNHNV, CDR2 YYDKDF, per germline (reference sequence). CDR3 sequence (DNA): TGTGCCACCAGCAGAGAGGGGGGAAGTGGCTACACCTTC. Residues: CATSREGGSGYTF.

This rearrangement joins TRBV2 to TRBJ2-1, with 7 bases that match TRBD2. Trimming cost V 10 bases and J 0 bases; bases outside gene matches: 3. This CDR3 is built from 13 residues. Germline assignment: CDR1 SNHLY and CDR2 FYNNEI. For the CDR3, the DNA is TGTGCCACCCTAGCGGCCTCCTACAATGAGCAGTTCTTC. It codes for CATLAASYNEQFF.

This rearrangement joins TRBV15 to TRBJ2-5; D possibly corresponds to TRBD2 (6 bases). Germline CDR1 and CDR2: LNHNV and YYDKDF (reference sequence). The germline V and J ends were trimmed by 5 bases and 5 bases, with 18 bases remaining between them. CDR3 size: 15 residues. In nucleotides, the CDR3 is TGTGCCACCAGCGTCCGGAGGGCCGGGGAGGAGACCCAGTACTTC. It translates to CATSVRRAGEETQYF.

The chain is built from TRBV28 and TRBJ1-5; 11 positions match TRBD1. This CDR3 is 15 amino acids long. Losses at the gene ends were 5 bases for V and 7 bases for J; bases not matched to a gene: 7. Per the germline V gene, CDR1 is MDHEN and CDR2 is SYDVKM. This chain's CDR3 is CASSAPGQGEQPQHF. The CDR3 region has the DNA TGTGCCAGCAGTGCGCCGGGACAGGGGGAACAGCCCCAGCATTTT.

This clone has just a few counts. The chain is built from TRBV19 and TRBJ1-2; 7 bases match TRBD1. CDR3 length: 14 residues. Trimming took 2 bases from V and 4 from J; bases not matched to a gene: 4. Germline CDR1 LNHDA, CDR2 SQIVND (reference sequence). The CDR3 sequence is CASSISAGGYGYTF. CDR3 nucleotide sequence: TGTGCCAGTAGTATATCTGCAGGGGGCTATGGCTACACCTTC.